This T cell receptor (beta chain) is drawn from a study of monozygotic twins with inflammatory bowel disease. This CDR3 comprises 15 residues. Germline loops: CDR1 SGHTA, CDR2 FQGTGA. The template switching step added UMIs that contained a 6-nucleotide sample barcode. TCRdb processed the 5' RACE reads again and assigns one entry to each CDR3 protein, with no DNA. Here the sample table reports over 350,000 distinct CDR3 sequences. The sequence came from a human donor with ulcerative colitis or Crohn's disease, or a healthy co-twin of an affected twin (not recorded which). Input material: blood. The V gene is TRBV7-3, the J gene TRBJ2-1; TCRdb's D call of TRBD2 is untestable without DNA. The CDR3 protein is CASSFSLASYNEQFF.